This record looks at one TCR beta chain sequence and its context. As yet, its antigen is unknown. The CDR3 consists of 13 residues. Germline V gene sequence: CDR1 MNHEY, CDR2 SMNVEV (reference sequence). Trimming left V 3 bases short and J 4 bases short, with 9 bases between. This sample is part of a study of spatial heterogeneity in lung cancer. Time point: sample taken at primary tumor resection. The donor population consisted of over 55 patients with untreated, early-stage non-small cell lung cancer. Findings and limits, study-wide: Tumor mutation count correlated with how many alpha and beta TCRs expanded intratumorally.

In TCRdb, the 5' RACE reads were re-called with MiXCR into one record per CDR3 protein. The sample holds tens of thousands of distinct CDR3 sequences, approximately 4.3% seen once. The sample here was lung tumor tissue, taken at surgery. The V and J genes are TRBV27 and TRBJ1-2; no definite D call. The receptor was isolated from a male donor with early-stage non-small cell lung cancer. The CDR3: CASSFSVSYGYTF. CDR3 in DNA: TGTGCCAGCAGTTTTTCTGTCAGCTATGGCTACACCTTC.